This T cell receptor (beta chain) was obtained from a study of blood T cell repertoires in COVID-19. Study-wide background: Both acute and convalescent COVID-19 samples were obtained from the United States, Italy and Spain. PBMCs, B-cell-depleted T cells, or T cells provided the cDNA or gDNA that made up the material.

Authors' data handling: Amplification of reference gene primers provided the estimated nucleated cell counts. Assay: immunoSEQ multiplex PCR; the TCRdb copy retains only in-frame clones and omits some. From that table come the V and J calls and clone size; the DNA was used to work out D and trimming. The table lists about 330,000 clones, around 86% of them singletons. The CDR3 covers 14 residues. V lost 5 bases, J lost 4 bases, and 12 bases lay in between. The germline V gene encodes CDR1 LNHDA and CDR2 SQIVND (reference sequence). The V gene is TRBV19, the J gene TRBJ1-5, with D tentatively TRBD1 (6 bases). Input material: peripheral blood. This clonotype was obtained from a woman in her fifties or sixties with acute or convalescent COVID-19. CDR3 region: CASSPGQFNQPQHF. CDR3 coding DNA: TGTGCCAGTAGTCCCGGACAGTTTAATCAGCCCCAGCATTTT.